These T cell receptor beta chains were read from a single sample in a study of cytomegalovirus exposure and HLA in healthy donors. Profiling relied on immunoSEQ multiplex PCR, and the TCRdb table lists in-frame clones only, not all of them. The sample contains 150,000 to 200,000 clones, approximately 80% of which appear only once. The material sequenced was PBMCs. The receptors shown here come from a woman aged 25-40 years in good health and CMV-seropositive. The CDR3 runs from the conserved cysteine through the conserved F or W. A D gene is named only where the DNA matches it firmly. Clone sizes are given selectively: once, few, many, or a class where the clone is expanded.

V	J	D	size	DNA	CDR3
TRBV5-1	TRBJ1-1	-	-	TGCGCCAGCAGCCCCCTAGTGGTTAGTCAAGCTTTCTTT	CASSPLVVSQAFF
TRBV19	TRBJ1-5	-	-	TGTGCCACCAAGGGAGGGGCGTTCCTTTATAGCAATCAGCCCCAGCATTTT	CATKGGAFLYSNQPQHF
TRBV5-1	TRBJ2-1	TRBD2	few	TGCGCCAGCAGCTGGGGAGCGGGGGGACCCTACAATGAGCAGTTCTTC	CASSWGAGGPYNEQFF
TRBV7-9	TRBJ2-7	-	-	TGTGCCAGCAGCTCGGGGGACCGGTACGAGCAGTACTTC	CASSSGDRYEQYF
TRBV4-3	TRBJ1-4	-	-	TGCGCCAGCAGCCAAGAAATTTTCAGGGAAGATGGCCCGAAACTGTTTTTT	CASSQEIFREDGPKLFF
TRBV6-5	TRBJ2-7	TRBD1	-	TGTGCCAGCAGTTACTCAGGGGGCCACTCCTACGAGCAGTACTTC	CASSYSGGHSYEQYF
TRBV5-1	TRBJ1-5	-	-	TGCGCCAGCAGCTTGGCAGGGGACGGAGCTCAGCCCCAGCATTTT	CASSLAGDGAQPQHF
TRBV4-1	TRBJ1-2	-	-	TGCGCCAGCAGCCAAGACTTCGGCGGAGCTAACTATGGCTACACCTTC	CASSQDFGGANYGYTF
TRBV7-3	TRBJ2-6	-	-	TGTGCCAGCAGTTCCAGGGTCGTCTGGGCCAACGTCCTGACTTTC	CASSSRVVWANVLTF
TRBV11-2	TRBJ2-7	TRBD2	-	TGTGCCAGCAGCTGGACTAGCTCCTACGAGCAGTACTTC	CASSWTSSYEQYF
TRBV7-9	TRBJ1-3	-	-	TGTGCCAGCAGCTTAGGAGGGGGAGACACCATATATTTT	CASSLGGGDTIYF
TRBV19	TRBJ1-2	TRBD1	-	TGTGCCAGTAAGAGGGACAGCACTAACTATGGCTACACCTTC	CASKRDSTNYGYTF
TRBV12-5	TRBJ2-1	-	-	TGTGCTAGTGGCTACGGGGACTTTGGGCGTAATGAGCAGTTCTTC	CASGYGDFGRNEQFF
TRBV5-6	TRBJ1-3	-	-	TGTGCCAGCAGCTTGGGGTTACGACTGGAGGGAAACACCATATATTTT	CASSLGLRLEGNTIYF
TRBV7-3	TRBJ2-5	-	-	TGTGCCAGCAGCCCTGCCGGGGGGCGAGAGACCCAGTACTTC	CASSPAGGRETQYF
TRBV11-1	TRBJ2-7	TRBD1	-	TGTGCCAGCAGCTTAGGGACAGGGGCCATCTACGAGCAGTACTTC	CASSLGTGAIYEQYF
TRBV19	TRBJ1-1	-	-	TGTGCCAGTAGTGTTCTAAGCGGACCCAAGGGCACTGAAGCTTTCTTT	CASSVLSGPKGTEAFF
TRBV6-5	TRBJ1-2	-	-	TGTGCCAGCAGTTCAATGGGGGGGGCTAACTATGGCTACACCTTC	CASSSMGGANYGYTF
TRBV7-2	TRBJ1-2	TRBD1	few	TGTGCCAGCAGCTTAGGGGGGACAGGCCCCTATGGCTACACCTTC	CASSLGGTGPYGYTF
TRBV12-2	TRBJ2-1	-	-	TGTGCAAGTCGCTTTTTTGGACTAGCGGGGGGGTACAATGAGCAGTTCTTC	CASRFFGLAGGYNEQFF
TRBV18	TRBJ1-1	-	-	TGTGCCAGCTCACCGGGACTGCCCGGGCTGACGAACACTGAAGCTTTCTTT	CASSPGLPGLTNTEAFF
TRBV9	TRBJ2-3	-	-	TGTGCCAGCAGCGTGATGAGGTTCACAGATACGCAGTATTTT	CASSVMRFTDTQYF
TRBV9	TRBJ1-1	-	-	TGTGCCAGCAGCGCGAGTCCGAACACTGAAGCTTTCTTT	CASSASPNTEAFF
TRBV6-5	TRBJ1-6	TRBD1	once	TGTGCCAGCAGTTACTCGAGAGACAGGGGTTCACCCCTCCACTTT	CASSYSRDRGSPLHF
TRBV2	TRBJ2-3	TRBD2	-	TGTGCCAGCAGCCGGACTAGCGGGGGAGGGGATACGCAGTATTTT	CASSRTSGGGDTQYF
TRBV9	TRBJ2-2	TRBD1	-	TGTGCCAGCAGCGGTCCCGGGACAGGGGTTACCGGGGAGCTGTTTTTT	CASSGPGTGVTGELFF
TRBV9	TRBJ1-3	TRBD1	-	TGTGCCAGCAGCGTAGGGACAGGGACGAACACCATATATTTT	CASSVGTGTNTIYF
TRBV27	TRBJ1-3	TRBD1	few	TGTGCCAGCAGTCCTACAGGGGGCGGTGGAAACACCATATATTTT	CASSPTGGGGNTIYF
TRBV5-1	TRBJ1-2	TRBD1	-	TGCGCCAGCAGCTTGGCACGGACAGGGCTCCGGAGAGGGTATGGCTACACCTTC	CASSLARTGLRRGYGYTF
TRBV6-1	TRBJ1-1	-	-	TGTGCCAGCAGTGAAATGCGGGGTTCTGAAGCTTTCTTT	CASSEMRGSEAFF
TRBV19	TRBJ1-6	TRBD1	-	TGTGCCAGTAGTCCGCGGACAGGGGATGCATCACCCCTCCACTTT	CASSPRTGDASPLHF
TRBV5-4	TRBJ2-7	-	few	TGTGCCAGCAGCCATACCCAGGAAGGGGCCTACGAGCAGTACTTC	CASSHTQEGAYEQYF
TRBV7-3	TRBJ2-1	-	-	TGTGCCAGCAGCTCGAGTGGGGCCCATGAGCAGTTCTTC	CASSSSGAHEQFF
TRBV10-3	TRBJ2-3	-	-	TGTGCCATCAGTGACACGAGGCAGGGCCCTGGGGATACGCAGTATTTT	CAISDTRQGPGDTQYF
TRBV5-1	TRBJ2-3	TRBD1	-	TGCGCCAGCAGCGGAGGGACAGGCCGCGGCGGCGGCACAGATACGCAGTATTTT	CASSGGTGRGGGTDTQYF
TRBV27	TRBJ2-3	TRBD2	-	TGTGCCAGCAGTTCGAAGCGGGGGAGCACAGATACGCAGTATTTT	CASSSKRGSTDTQYF
TRBV7-8	TRBJ1-1	TRBD1	-	TGTGCCAGCAGCCAAACAGGGGGCGAGTTTGGGAGGCTTAAAACTGAAGCTTTCTTT	CASSQTGGEFGRLKTEAFF
TRBV19	TRBJ1-6	-	-	TGTGCCAGTAGTCCGACAGCCTATAATTCACCCCTCCACTTT	CASSPTAYNSPLHF
TRBV5-1	TRBJ1-1	TRBD1	-	TGCGCCAGCAGCTTGACAGGGGTAACTGAAGCTTTCTTT	CASSLTGVTEAFF
TRBV30	TRBJ1-5	-	few	TGTGCCTGGAGTCCCAGGATGGGCAATCAGCCCCAGCATTTT	CAWSPRMGNQPQHF
TRBV28	TRBJ1-4	TRBD1	-	TGTGCCAGCAGTTTTGAAGGGGGCGCGTCTTCGGGGAAACTGTTTTTT	CASSFEGGASSGKLFF
TRBV9	TRBJ2-5	-	-	TGTGCCAGCAGCGTAGTGGGGGGGGGCGGGGAGACCCAGTACTTC	CASSVVGGGGETQYF
TRBV5-1	TRBJ2-7	-	-	TGCGCCAGCAGCTTGGATTCTTCAAGGGCTTTTAGCGACGAGCAGTACTTC	CASSLDSSRAFSDEQYF
TRBV27	TRBJ2-5	TRBD1	few	TGTGCCAGCAGTTTCAGGGGGAGACGAGAAGAGACCCAGTACTTC	CASSFRGRREETQYF
TRBV7-2	TRBJ1-6	TRBD1	once	TGTGCCAGCAGCCGGACAGGGGGTTCACCCCTCCACTTT	CASSRTGGSPLHF
TRBV10-2	TRBJ1-5	-	-	TGCGCCAGCAGTGAGTGGGAGCGCAATCAGCCCCAGCATTTT	CASSEWERNQPQHF
TRBV5-1	TRBJ2-5	-	-	TGCGCCAGCAGCATTGTGCCGGAAGAGACCCAGTACTTC	CASSIVPEETQYF
TRBV18	TRBJ1-1	-	-	TGTGCCAGCTCCCCTTTTGGCGGGCTGAACACTGAAGCTTTCTTT	CASSPFGGLNTEAFF
TRBV18	TRBJ2-2	TRBD2	-	TGTGCCAGCTCACCACCGGGACTATCAATAATTAACGCGAACACCGGGGAGCTGTTTTTT	CASSPPGLSIINANTGELFF
TRBV28	TRBJ2-7	-	-	TGTGCCAGCAGTTTGGTAAACTCGGGGATCTACGAGCAGTACTTC	CASSLVNSGIYEQYF
TRBV4-3	TRBJ1-3	TRBD1	once	TGCGCCAGCAGCCAAGACCGGGTGCATCAGGGGGAAGTCTCTGGAAACACCATATATTTT	CASSQDRVHQGEVSGNTIYF
TRBV29-1	TRBJ1-2	-	-	TGCAGTGCCCGAGGGGCAGGGAGGGAATTGGGCTACACCTTC	CSARGAGRELGYTF